This T cell receptor (beta chain) came from a study of cytomegalovirus exposure and HLA in healthy donors. Findings of the study overall: Analyzed later, most CMV-associated TCR beta chains appeared HLA-restricted.

A multiplex PCR was run with 60 Vbeta primers and 13 Jbeta primers. Profiled with immunoSEQ multiplex PCR; TCRdb holds only in-frame clones, not every one. Among approximately 150,000 clones, roughly 80% were seen once, and the ten largest hold about 7%. V was cut by 5 bases and J by 8 bases, with 15 bases left in between. CDR1 and CDR2 (germline): SEHNR, FQNEAQ (reference sequence). The CDR3 loop spans 14 amino acids. On this clone: Its antigen is as yet unknown.

The rearrangement joins TRBV7-9 to TRBJ1-4; no reliable D call. This clonotype was obtained from a woman in her twenties or thirties in good health and CMV-seropositive. Material for sequencing was PBMCs. CDR3 loop: CASSLSGVWEKLFF. The CDR3 nucleotides are TGTGCCAGCAGCCTCAGCGGGGTTTGGGAAAAACTGTTTTTT.